Following are 2 T cell receptor beta chains from one sample sequenced in a study of blood T cells in healthy people across ages. PCR was performed a second time for 7 to 11 cycles using a sample-barcoded 5' primer and a J-beta primer mix. From the 5' RACE reads, TCRdb called clonotypes with MiXCR, one entry per CDR3 protein. The sample carries roughly 1,100,000 distinct CDR3 sequences, 20% to 25% recorded once. This sample was also put to use in a study of T cells of mothers and their children.

Sequenced sample: blood. These receptors came from a girl aged 2 to 10 in good health.

The chain recombines TRBV20-1 with TRBJ2-7, with D perhaps given as TRBD1 or TRBD2 (5 bases each). Germline V gene data show CDR1 as DFQATT and CDR2 as SNEGSKA (reference sequence). The CDR3 is made up of 14 amino acids. Trimming shortened V by 0 bases and J by 2 bases, and 11 bases separated the two germline ends. CDR3: CSARDWDAAYEQYF. DNA for the CDR3: TGCAGTGCTAGAGATTGGGACGCCGCCTACGAGCAGTACTTC.

The J gene is TRBJ1-2, the V gene TRBV12-3 or TRBV12-4; no reliable D call. The CDR3 length is 12 residues. The V end lost 3 bases, the J end lost 7 bases, and 9 bases lay between the germline ends. This CDR3 reads CASSLEYVGYTF. The CDR3 coding sequence is TGTGCCAGCAGTTTGGAGTACGTTGGCTACACCTTC.